The present T cell receptor beta chain was sequenced within a study of T-cell reconstitution after alpha-beta-depleted transplantation in children. The TCRbeta library was prepared with unique molecular identifiers. TCRdb recomputed calls from the PCR reads with MiXCR, one row per CDR3 protein. The table includes around 370,000 distinct CDR3 sequences, about 9.4% detected once. V gave up 4 bases and J gave up 5 bases, with 15 bases separating them. The CDR3 totals 15 residues. CDR1 is MGHRA, CDR2 YSYEKL, per germline. The sequencing here drew on PBMCs from the stem cell graft donor, taken from the stem cell graft. The J gene is TRBJ2-1, the V gene TRBV4-1; D is undetermined. The TCR sequence derives from a human donor who donated a stem cell graft to a child with acute lymphoblastic leukemia. CDR3 in amino acids: CASSLSVGSHNEQFF. The CDR3 region has the DNA TGCGCCAGCAGCCTGTCGGTTGGATCCCACAATGAGCAGTTCTTC.